A selection of T cell receptor beta chains follows, all from one sample in a study of cytomegalovirus exposure and HLA in healthy donors. Profiling relied on immunoSEQ multiplex PCR, and the TCRdb table lists in-frame clones only, not all of them. The top ten clones hold roughly 2% of a sample with hundreds of thousands of clones, about 70% of them seen once. Sequences were obtained from PBMCs. These TCRs come from a woman in her twenties or thirties in good health and CMV-seronegative. CDR3s include the opening cysteine and the closing phenylalanine or tryptophan. D genes are given only for firm matches. A clone size is listed for some rows: how often the clone was seen (once, few, many), or a class if it is expanded.

size,V,J,D,DNA,CDR3
-,TRBV7-9,TRBJ1-3,-,TGTGCCAGCAGCCACAATTCCCGACAGGACTCTGGAAACACCATATATTTT,CASSHNSRQDSGNTIYF
-,TRBV5-5,TRBJ1-6,-,TGTGCCAGCAGCTTGGCCTCGCCAGGGTCAGGTAATTCACCCCTCCACTTT,CASSLASPGSGNSPLHF
-,TRBV11-2,TRBJ2-1,TRBD2,TGTGCCAGCAGTTCCTGGACTAGCGCGAACAATGAGCAGTTCTTC,CASSSWTSANNEQFF
-,TRBV9,TRBJ2-1,-,TGTGCCATCAGCGGCCAGGGGGCGAGACTAGCGGACTACAATGAGCAGTTCTTC,CAISGQGARLADYNEQFF
-,TRBV7-2,TRBJ2-7,TRBD1,TGTGCCAGCAGCGCCGGGACAGTCAACTACGAGCAGTACTTC,CASSAGTVNYEQYF
few,TRBV19,TRBJ2-7,TRBD2,TGTGCCAGTAGTCCCGCGCGGGGGGGTAGCGGCATCTACGAGCAGTACTTC,CASSPARGGSGIYEQYF
-,TRBV29-1,TRBJ2-7,-,TGCAGCGTGAGGGTCTCCTACGAGCAGTACTTC,CSVRVSYEQYF
-,TRBV5-3,TRBJ2-7,TRBD2,TGTGCCAGAAGCTTGGGGATACGGACTAGACCTCGCTACGAGCAGTACTTC,CARSLGIRTRPRYEQYF
-,TRBV6-5,TRBJ2-2,-,TGTGCCAGCAGTTACTCGCAGGTAGCGGGGGAGCTGTTTTTT,CASSYSQVAGELFF
few,TRBV7-9,TRBJ1-4,-,TGTGCCAGCAGCTTAGAGGGAGCAACTAATGAAAAACTGTTTTTT,CASSLEGATNEKLFF
few,TRBV2,TRBJ2-1,TRBD2,TGTGCCAGCTTAGCGGGAGGATTGGACTACAATGAGCAGTTCTTC,CASLAGGLDYNEQFF
once,TRBV6-5,TRBJ2-7,-,TGTGCCAGCGGTCGCGACTACGAGCAGTACTTC,CASGRDYEQYF
-,TRBV9,TRBJ2-7,-,TGTGCCAGCAGCGGAGGGGGTTACGAGCAGTACTTC,CASSGGGYEQYF
-,TRBV7-9,TRBJ1-2,-,TGTTCCAGCAGCCTAGCGGCACAGGGAGGGTACTATGGCTACCCCTTC,CSSSLAAQGGYYGYPF
-,TRBV7-2,TRBJ1-5,-,TGTGCCAGCAGCTCGCGTGTGGGGGGAGATCAGCCCCAGCATTTT,CASSSRVGGDQPQHF
once,TRBV5-1,TRBJ2-1,TRBD2,TGCGCCAGCAGCGTCGGCCCACCAGCGGGAGACAATGAGCAGTTCTTC,CASSVGPPAGDNEQFF
-,TRBV11-2,TRBJ1-1,TRBD1,TGTGCCAGCAGCCCACAGACAGGGTCCTCCATGAACACTGAAGCTTTCTTT,CASSPQTGSSMNTEAFF
-,TRBV7-3,TRBJ1-2,TRBD1,TGTGCCAGCAGCTTAAATTTCAGGGGGGCCGTGGGCTACACCTTC,CASSLNFRGAVGYTF
-,TRBV19,TRBJ2-5,TRBD2,TGTGCCAGTAGAGATTTCAGGGCGGGAGAGCAGTACTTC,CASRDFRAGEQYF
-,TRBV5-5,TRBJ2-7,TRBD1,TGTGCCAGCAGCTTTATGGACAGGCCCTACGAGCAGTACTTC,CASSFMDRPYEQYF
-,TRBV25-1,TRBJ2-1,-,TGTGCCAGCAGTGAAACCCCACGACTAGTTGCCGCCGATGAGCAGTTCTTC,CASSETPRLVAADEQFF
-,TRBV10-3,TRBJ1-2,-,TGTGCCATCAGTGAGAAGTTGGGGCACTATGGCTACACCTTC,CAISEKLGHYGYTF
-,TRBV4-2,TRBJ2-7,-,TGTGCCAGCAGCCAAGTGGCGGGGTCCACCTACGAGCAGTACTTC,CASSQVAGSTYEQYF
-,TRBV7-9,TRBJ2-5,TRBD2,TGTGCCAGCAGCCTCCAAGGGCGGGGGGCCCAAGAGACCCAGTACTTC,CASSLQGRGAQETQYF
once,TRBV27,TRBJ2-6,-,TGTGCCAGCAGTTTAGGTAGTGCTGGGGCCAACGTCCTGACTTTC,CASSLGSAGANVLTF
-,TRBV5-1,TRBJ1-1,TRBD1,TGCGCCAGCAGTTCCGGGACAGGGAACACTGAAGCTTTCTTT,CASSSGTGNTEAFF
-,TRBV30,TRBJ2-7,TRBD1,TGTGCCTGCGCCGCGCGAACCACAGGGGTCTACGAGCAGTACTTC,CACAARTTGVYEQYF
-,TRBV6-5,TRBJ2-7,TRBD1,TGTGCCAGCAGTTGGGACAGGGGGTACGAGCAGTACTTC,CASSWDRGYEQYF
-,TRBV6-6,TRBJ1-4,TRBD1,TGTGCCAGCAGCCGGACAGGGCCTAATGAAAAACTGTTTTTT,CASSRTGPNEKLFF
-,TRBV5-4,TRBJ2-1,TRBD2,TGTGCCAGCAGCTTGCAAAGCGGGAGCTACAATGAGCAGTTCTTC,CASSLQSGSYNEQFF
-,TRBV7-3,TRBJ2-1,TRBD1,TGTGCCAGCAGCTCGGACAGGGGGCGATACAATGAGCAGTTCTTC,CASSSDRGRYNEQFF
-,TRBV15,TRBJ2-3,-,TGTGCCACCAGCAGAGATCTAGCAGATACGCAGTATTTT,CATSRDLADTQYF
once,TRBV7-9,TRBJ2-2,-,TGTGCCAGCAGCTTAGGGGGGGCCGGGGAGCTGTTTTTT,CASSLGGAGELFF
-,TRBV6-1,TRBJ2-1,-,TGTGCCAGCAGTGAATGGCTAGCGCGGGACAATGAGCAGTTCTTC,CASSEWLARDNEQFF
-,TRBV5-8,TRBJ2-5,-,TGTGCCAGCAGCTTGTACGCGGAACAAGGGACCCAGTACTTC,CASSLYAEQGTQYF
-,TRBV7-9,TRBJ1-3,-,TGTTCCAGCAGCCCTCCGACGGGACACCTAGGCTCTGGAAACACCATATATTTT,CSSSPPTGHLGSGNTIYF
-,TRBV7-6,TRBJ1-2,TRBD1,TGTGCCAGCAGCCCAACTTCGACAGGGGGCGATGGCTACACCTTC,CASSPTSTGGDGYTF
once,TRBV5-6,TRBJ1-5,TRBD1,TGTGCCAGCAGCAAACAGGGGGACTATAGCAATCAGCCCCAGCATTTT,CASSKQGDYSNQPQHF
-,TRBV19,TRBJ1-5,TRBD1,TGTGCCAGTAGTACAGACAGGGACTACCAGGGCAATCAGCCCCAGCATTTT,CASSTDRDYQGNQPQHF
-,TRBV7-6,TRBJ2-1,TRBD2,TGTGCCAGCAGCTCACTAGCGGGAGCTCGTGAGCAGTTCTTC,CASSSLAGAREQFF
-,TRBV5-5,TRBJ2-7,-,TGTGCCAGCAGCCCGGAACAGGGCACCTACGAGCAGTACTTC,CASSPEQGTYEQYF
-,TRBV5-6,TRBJ2-5,TRBD2,TGTGCCAGCAGCTTGGAGGGACTAGCGACAGAGACCCAGTACTTC,CASSLEGLATETQYF
-,TRBV2,TRBJ1-2,-,TGTGCCGCTCCCCGTCGGGGTGTCTATGGCTACACCTTC,CAAPRRGVYGYTF
-,TRBV7-6,TRBJ1-2,-,TGTGCCAGCAGCTTAGATGTGGGGGGACGTGGCTACACCTTC,CASSLDVGGRGYTF
few,TRBV2,TRBJ1-4,TRBD1,TGTGCCAGCAACCTGGGACAGGGGAATGAAAAACTGTTTTTT,CASNLGQGNEKLFF
-,TRBV30,TRBJ1-5,-,TGTGCCTGGAGTTGGGGGGGTGACCGGGATCAGCCCCAGCATTTT,CAWSWGGDRDQPQHF
-,TRBV28,TRBJ2-2,-,TGTGCCAGCAGTTTACCCTCCTCCTCTAGGGGATGGGTCGGGGAGCTGTTTTTT,CASSLPSSSRGWVGELFF